This passage covers 13 T cell receptor beta chains from one sample sequenced in a study of shared clonotypes between healthy human individuals. The assay was immunoSEQ multiplex PCR, and TCRdb's table has in-frame clones only and misses some. The repertoire holds about 2 million clones, with around 96% as singletons. CD45RO-negative, CCR7-selected cells formed the naive CD8 fraction, which excluded terminally differentiated effector memory CD45RA+ cells. Sequenced: naive CD8+ T cells sorted from blood. These receptors were taken from a man younger than 30 in good health.

The rearrangement joins TRBV7-2 to TRBJ2-3; D may be TRBD2 (5 bases). Germline CDR1 SGHTA, CDR2 FQGNSA. Trimming took off 6 bases at V and 4 bases at J, with 8 bases between the two ends. The CDR3 sequence is 12 residues long. The CDR3 loop is CASREEADTQYF. The CDR3 region has the DNA TGTGCCAGCAGGGAGGAGGCAGATACGCAGTATTTT. The entire variable domain, with the rest obtained from reference TRBV7-2 and TRBJ2-3, is as follows: GAGVSQSPSNKVTEKGKDVELRCDPISGHTALYWYRQSLGQGLEFLIYFQGNSAPDKSGLPSDRFSAERTGGSVSTLTIQRTQQEDSAVYLCASREEADTQYFGPGTRLTVL.

The chain recombines TRBV27 with TRBJ2-7, with a tentative D call TRBD2 (6 bases). CDR1 is MNHEY, CDR2 SMNVEV, per germline (reference sequence). The CDR3 sequence is 15 residues long. V was clipped by 3 bases and J by 3 bases, with 15 bases between them. The chain's CDR3 is CASSLSLAWIYEQYF. CDR3 in DNA: TGTGCCAGCAGTTTGTCGCTAGCGTGGATCTACGAGCAGTACTTC.

The chain has TRBV6-7 and TRBJ2-3; D is ambiguous. TRBV6-7 is classed as an ORF, of uncertain function. The CDR3 is 16 residues long. With 4 bases removed from V and 2 bases from J, the gap between germline ends came to 16 bases. The CDR3 loop is CASSSPIGPPTDTQYF. Here the CDR3 DNA reads TGTGCCAGCAGTTCCCCAATAGGGCCCCCCACAGATACGCAGTATTTT.

The chain links TRBV5-4 to TRBJ1-2; the D gene is possibly TRBD1 (6 bases). Germline V gene sequence: CDR1 SGHNT, CDR2 YYREEE (reference sequence). The CDR3 covers 13 residues. V dropped 4 bases and J dropped 4 bases, with 11 bases sitting between them. CDR3 residues: CASSPDRVYGYTF. In nucleotides, the CDR3 is TGTGCCAGCAGCCCGGACAGAGTCTATGGCTACACCTTC.

This chain uses TRBV15 with TRBJ2-7, with D uncertain. The CDR3 covers 15 residues. Germline lookup yields CDR1 LNHNV and CDR2 YYDKDF (reference sequence). V was cut by 5 bases and J by 6 bases, with 20 bases left in between. This CDR3 is CATSGLETVRGEQYF. The DNA for the CDR3 is TGTGCCACCAGCGGCTTAGAGACGGTACGAGGCGAGCAGTACTTC.

The CDR3 region has the DNA TGTGCCTGGTCACTTTACGGTTTTAACTATGGCTACACCTTC. Its translation: CAWSLYGFNYGYTF. The J gene is TRBJ1-2, the V gene TRBV30, with D unclear. V gave up 5 bases and J gave up 1 base, with 14 bases separating them. Germline CDR1 and CDR2: GTSNPN and SVGIG (reference sequence). This CDR3 has 14 residues.

The chain combines TRBV27 with TRBJ2-3; no definite D call. CDR1 MNHEY and CDR2 SMNVEV come from the germline V gene (reference sequence). Trimming cost V 1 base and J 0 bases, with 11 bases left between them. This CDR3 spans 16 amino acids. CDR3 sequence: CASSLLYYGSTDTQYF. Here the CDR3 DNA reads TGTGCCAGCAGTTTATTGTATTACGGTAGCACAGATACGCAGTATTTT.

The chain couples TRBV4-1 to TRBJ2-3, with TRBD1 as a possible D gene (5 bases). Germline V gives CDR1 MGHRA, CDR2 YSYEKL. The CDR3 totals 14 residues. V lost 4 bases, J lost 4 bases, and 12 bases lay in between. In DNA, the CDR3 is TGCGCCAGCAGCCTTCGTGGGGCCCCAGATACGCAGTATTTT. Protein sequence: CASSLRGAPDTQYF.

This rearrangement joins TRBV27 to TRBJ1-1; no clear D. Germline CDR1 reads MNHEY; CDR2 reads SMNVEV (reference sequence). The CDR3 is 16 amino acids. V lost 3 bases, J lost 4 bases, and 18 bases lay in between. The CDR3: CASSLSIAGPSTEAFF. For the CDR3, the DNA is TGTGCCAGCAGTTTGTCCATTGCGGGCCCGAGCACTGAAGCTTTCTTT.

The chain joins TRBV27 to TRBJ1-4; TRBD1 matches at 9 bases. Germline V gene sequence: CDR1 MNHEY, CDR2 SMNVEV (reference sequence). Germline trimming cut 1 base from V and 6 bases from J; bases unmatched to any gene: 6. This CDR3 comprises 16 residues. The chain's CDR3 is CASSLFPTGGDEKLFF. CDR3 sequence (DNA): TGTGCCAGCAGTTTATTCCCGACAGGGGGGGATGAAAAACTGTTTTTT.

The chain is built from TRBV7-9 and TRBJ2-7, with a weak D call TRBD2 (6 bases). V lost 6 bases, J lost 3 bases, and 15 bases lay in between. The CDR3 length is 14 residues. CDR1 SEHNR and CDR2 FQNEAQ come from the germline V gene (reference sequence). Written as DNA, the CDR3 is TGTGCCAGCAGTCCATTGGGGGGAGGCTACGAGCAGTACTTC. This codes for CASSPLGGGYEQYF.

V gene TRBV7-9 combines with J gene TRBJ2-1; 7 nucleotides match TRBD1. V lost 5 bases to trimming and J lost 0 bases; unmatched junction nucleotides: 7. The length of the CDR3 is 16 residues. Germline-derived CDR1 and CDR2 are SEHNR and FQNEAQ (reference sequence). The CDR3 is CASSPKGQSSYNEQFF. DNA for the CDR3: TGTGCCAGCAGCCCAAAGGGACAGAGCTCCTACAATGAGCAGTTCTTC. Variable domain in full (rest from reference TRBV7-9 and TRBJ2-1): DTGVSQNPRHKITKRGQNVTFRCDPISEHNRLYWYRQTLGQGPEFLTYFQNEAQLEKSRLLSDRFSAERPKGSFSTLEIQRTEQGDSAMYLCASSPKGQSSYNEQFFGPGTRLTVL.

In DNA form, the CDR3 reads TGTGCCTGGAGTGTCGGCCTAGGCGGCGAGCAGTACTTC. Its protein product is CAWSVGLGGEQYF. V and J are TRBV30 and TRBJ2-7; D is unclear. The V end lost 0 bases, the J end lost 6 bases, and 12 bases lay between the germline ends. Germline lookup yields CDR1 GTSNPN and CDR2 SVGIG (reference sequence). The CDR3 has 13 residues.